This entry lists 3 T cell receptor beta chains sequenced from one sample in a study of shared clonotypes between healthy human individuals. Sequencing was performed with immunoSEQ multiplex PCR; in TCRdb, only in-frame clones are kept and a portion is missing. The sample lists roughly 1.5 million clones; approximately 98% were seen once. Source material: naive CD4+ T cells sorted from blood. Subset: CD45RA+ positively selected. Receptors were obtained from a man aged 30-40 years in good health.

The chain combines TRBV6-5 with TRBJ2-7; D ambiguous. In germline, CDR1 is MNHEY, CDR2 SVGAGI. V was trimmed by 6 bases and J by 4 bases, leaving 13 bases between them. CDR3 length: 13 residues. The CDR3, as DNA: TGTGCCAGCAGCGCACCCAAATTTTACGAGCAGTACTTC. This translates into CASSAPKFYEQYF.

This CDR3 is CASSLGATLKSSYEQYF. CDR3 nucleotide sequence: TGTGCCAGCAGCTTAGGGGCGACCCTTAAGAGCTCCTACGAGCAGTACTTC. The gene calls are TRBV7-8 and TRBJ2-7; D gene uncertain. This CDR3 is built from 17 residues. Germline V gives CDR1 SGHVS, CDR2 FQNEAQ. Trimming removed 1 base from V and 0 bases from J, with 16 bases in between.

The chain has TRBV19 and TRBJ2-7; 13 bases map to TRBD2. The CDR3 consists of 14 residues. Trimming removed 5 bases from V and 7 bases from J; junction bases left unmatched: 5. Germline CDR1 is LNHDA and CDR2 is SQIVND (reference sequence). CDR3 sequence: CASSRTSGSDEQYF. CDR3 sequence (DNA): TGTGCCAGTAGTCGGACTAGCGGGAGTGATGAGCAGTACTTC.